This TCR beta chain was documented in a study of blood T cells in healthy people across ages. Notes on the study in general: In older individuals, TCR beta diversity per million T cells was lower, falling roughly linearly with age.

Extraction yielded at least 6 micrograms of total RNA per sample. This clonotype was seen a few times. Its antigen is not identified. Primers used in a second PCR of about 7 to 11 cycles were a sample-barcoded 5' primer and a J-beta primer mix. Each cDNA was tagged by a template-switch adaptor containing 12 random nucleotides. TCRdb called the 5' RACE reads again in MiXCR, with one record for every CDR3 protein. Of about 1.5 million distinct CDR3 sequences listed, approximately 39% are singletons. This CDR3 is 15 amino acids long. V lost 6 bases, J lost 2 bases, and 10 bases stayed unmatched. Per the germline V gene, CDR1 is KGHSH and CDR2 is LQKENI.

This rearrangement joins TRBV18 to TRBJ2-7, with TRBD2 matching 7 bases. The specimen sequenced was blood. The sequence derives from a woman aged 18-29 years in good health. CDR3 amino acids: CASSPSGVITYEQYF. DNA of the CDR3: TGTGCCAGCTCCCCCAGCGGGGTAATTACCTACGAGCAGTACTTC.